These 13 T cell receptor beta chains originate from one sample sequenced in a study of blood T cell repertoires in COVID-19. This table comes from immunoSEQ multiplex PCR, and its TCRdb copy is limited to in-frame clones, with some not included. The sample has about 220,000 clones, 65% to 85% seen once. The source material was peripheral blood. These TCRs come from a woman aged 25 to 39 who had recovered from COVID-19.

V is TRBV10-2 and J is TRBJ1-2; perhaps TRBD1 as D (6 bases). V was trimmed by 6 bases and J by 3 bases, leaving 17 bases between them. Germline CDR1 reads WSHSY; CDR2 reads SAAADI. CDR3 size: 15 residues. The CDR3 spells CASRSSGVVDYGYTF. CDR3 DNA sequence: TGCGCCAGCAGATCCTCAGGGGTCGTCGACTATGGCTACACCTTC.

The chain uses TRBV10-3 and TRBJ2-5, with 12 bases aligning to TRBD2. V gave up 2 bases and J gave up 5 bases; unmatched junction bases: 15. The V gene's germline CDR1 is ENHRY and CDR2 SYGVKD. The CDR3 loop spans 19 amino acids. The CDR3 is CAISEISASGRAFRETQYF. DNA for the CDR3: TGTGCCATCAGTGAGATCTCGGCTAGCGGGAGGGCCTTCCGGGAGACCCAGTACTTC.

The chain carries TRBV3-1 (or the pseudogene TRBV3-2) and TRBJ1-1, with D possibly TRBD1 on 5 matching bases. V shed 4 bases and J shed 1 base, with 10 bases lying between them. Germline values: CDR1 LGHDT, CDR2 YNNKEL (reference sequence). The CDR3 has 14 amino acids. Here the CDR3 DNA reads TGTGCCAGCAGCCCAATAGGACAGAACACTGAAGCTTTCTTT. This translates into CASSPIGQNTEAFF.

The rearrangement uses TRBV2 and TRBJ2-7; 7 nucleotides agree with TRBD2. V dropped 2 bases and J dropped 0; count of bases not matched to a gene: 10. This CDR3 spans 17 amino acids. Per germline, CDR1 SNHLY and CDR2 FYNNEI. The CDR3 here is CASSETELAVRSYEQYF. DNA of the CDR3: TGTGCCAGCAGTGAAACTGAGCTAGCGGTCCGCTCCTACGAGCAGTACTTC. The complete variable domain, with remaining parts taken from reference TRBV2 and TRBJ2-7, reads EPEVTQTPSHQVTQMGQEVILRCVPISNHLYFYWYRQILGQKVEFLVSFYNNEISEKSEIFDDQFSVERPDGSNFTLKIRSTKLEDSAMYFCASSETELAVRSYEQYFGPGTRLTVT.

This clone turned up a few times. The V call is TRBV18, the J call TRBJ1-3; 10 nucleotides line up with TRBD1. The V segment lost 2 bases and the J segment 1 base; nucleotides outside the gene matches: 5. The CDR3 has 17 amino acids. Germline CDR1 and CDR2: KGHSH and LQKENI. The chain's CDR3 is CASSPSGQGDSGNTIYF. As DNA, the CDR3 is TGTGCCAGCTCACCATCTGGACAGGGGGATTCTGGAAACACCATATATTTT.

The chain is built from TRBV24-1 and TRBJ2-3; no firm D call. CDR1 and CDR2 from the germline V gene are KGHDR and SFDVKD. V lost 3 bases and J 6 bases, leaving 24 bases between the germline ends. This CDR3 has 18 residues. The DNA of the CDR3 is TGTGCCACCAGTGATCCTAAAGGAACCGGGTTTAGTAGTGATACGCAGTATTTT. Translating gives CATSDPKGTGFSSDTQYF.

The chain uses TRBV24-1 and TRBJ2-5; 8 bases are shared with TRBD1. Germline CDR1 and CDR2: KGHDR and SFDVKD. V trimming: 4 bases; J trimming: 4 bases; junction bases outside the gene matches: 1. The CDR3 runs to 13 residues. The CDR3 coding sequence is TGTGCCACCAGTGACAGGGGGCGAGAGACCCAGTACTTC. It yields the protein CATSDRGRETQYF.

The chain recombines TRBV2 with TRBJ2-5, with TRBD1 matching over 7 bases. The V and J ends lost 7 bases and 5 bases, in that order; junction bases with no gene match: 7. Germline V CDR1 and CDR2: SNHLY, FYNNEI. The CDR3 runs to 13 residues. As DNA, the CDR3 is TGTGCCAGCATTCTGACAGGGCACGAGACCCAGTACTTC. Its protein product is CASILTGHETQYF. The complete variable domain, with remaining parts taken from reference TRBV2 and TRBJ2-5, reads EPEVTQTPSHQVTQMGQEVILRCVPISNHLYFYWYRQILGQKVEFLVSFYNNEISEKSEIFDDQFSVERPDGSNFTLKIRSTKLEDSAMYFCASILTGHETQYFGPGTRLLVL.

The J gene is TRBJ2-3, the V gene TRBV6-4; TRBD2 matches 9 bases. The CDR3 totals 16 residues. Germline-derived CDR1 and CDR2 are MRHNA and SNTAGT. The V gene end was trimmed by 5 bases and the J gene end by 2 bases; junction bases not matched to a gene: 8. CDR3 nucleotide sequence: TGTGCCAGCAGTAAAAAGGCGGGAGGGGCCACAGATACGCAGTATTTT. The encoded protein is CASSKKAGGATDTQYF.

CDR3 protein: CASSVLDRTLLQPQHF. The CDR3 nucleotides are TGTGCCAGCAGTGTTTTGGACAGGACCTTACTTCAGCCCCAGCATTTT. V usage is TRBV6-1 and J usage is TRBJ1-5; 7 bases line up with TRBD1. The CDR3 spans 16 residues. The germline V gene encodes CDR1 MNHNS and CDR2 SASEGT. The junction had 12 bases not matched to a gene; V was cut back by 4 bases and J by 6 bases.

The genes are TRBV27 and TRBJ2-7; D is unclear. CDR1 MNHEY and CDR2 SMNVEV come from the germline V gene (reference sequence). Trimming cost V 5 bases and J 0 bases, with 8 bases left between them. The CDR3 contains 13 residues. DNA of the CDR3: TGTGCCAGCAGTCTAATAAGCTCCTACGAGCAGTACTTC. It is translated as CASSLISSYEQYF.

The chain combines TRBV15 with TRBJ2-7; possible D gene TRBD1, 6 bases. V lost 9 bases and J lost 0, with 12 bases in between. The CDR3 is 13 amino acids. The germline CDR1 and CDR2 sequences are LNHNV and YYDKDF (reference sequence). The CDR3 region has the DNA TGTGCCACGGGGGCAGCTTACTCCTACGAGCAGTACTTC. The encoded protein is CATGAAYSYEQYF.

This chain links TRBV6-5 with TRBJ2-2, with a possible D match to TRBD1 (5 bases). Germline CDR1 MNHEY, CDR2 SVGAGI. Trimming shortened V by 7 bases and J by 6 bases, and 6 bases separated the two germline ends. CDR3 size: 11 residues. CDR3 coding DNA: TGTGCCAGCAAGGGGTCCGGGGAGCTGTTTTTT. Protein: CASKGSGELFF.